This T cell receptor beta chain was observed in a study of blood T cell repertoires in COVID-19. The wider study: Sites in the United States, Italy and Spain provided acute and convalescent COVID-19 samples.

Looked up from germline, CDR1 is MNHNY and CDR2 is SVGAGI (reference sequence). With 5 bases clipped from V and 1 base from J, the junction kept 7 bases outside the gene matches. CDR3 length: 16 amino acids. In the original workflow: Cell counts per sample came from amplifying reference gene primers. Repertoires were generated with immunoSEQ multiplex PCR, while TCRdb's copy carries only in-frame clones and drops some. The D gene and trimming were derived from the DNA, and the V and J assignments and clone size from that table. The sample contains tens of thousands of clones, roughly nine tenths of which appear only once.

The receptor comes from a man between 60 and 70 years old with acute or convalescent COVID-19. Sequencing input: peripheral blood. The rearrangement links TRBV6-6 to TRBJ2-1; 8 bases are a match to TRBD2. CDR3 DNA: TGTGCCAGCAGTACCTTTAGCGGGGTTTCCTACAATGAGCAGTTCTTC. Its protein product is CASSTFSGVSYNEQFF.